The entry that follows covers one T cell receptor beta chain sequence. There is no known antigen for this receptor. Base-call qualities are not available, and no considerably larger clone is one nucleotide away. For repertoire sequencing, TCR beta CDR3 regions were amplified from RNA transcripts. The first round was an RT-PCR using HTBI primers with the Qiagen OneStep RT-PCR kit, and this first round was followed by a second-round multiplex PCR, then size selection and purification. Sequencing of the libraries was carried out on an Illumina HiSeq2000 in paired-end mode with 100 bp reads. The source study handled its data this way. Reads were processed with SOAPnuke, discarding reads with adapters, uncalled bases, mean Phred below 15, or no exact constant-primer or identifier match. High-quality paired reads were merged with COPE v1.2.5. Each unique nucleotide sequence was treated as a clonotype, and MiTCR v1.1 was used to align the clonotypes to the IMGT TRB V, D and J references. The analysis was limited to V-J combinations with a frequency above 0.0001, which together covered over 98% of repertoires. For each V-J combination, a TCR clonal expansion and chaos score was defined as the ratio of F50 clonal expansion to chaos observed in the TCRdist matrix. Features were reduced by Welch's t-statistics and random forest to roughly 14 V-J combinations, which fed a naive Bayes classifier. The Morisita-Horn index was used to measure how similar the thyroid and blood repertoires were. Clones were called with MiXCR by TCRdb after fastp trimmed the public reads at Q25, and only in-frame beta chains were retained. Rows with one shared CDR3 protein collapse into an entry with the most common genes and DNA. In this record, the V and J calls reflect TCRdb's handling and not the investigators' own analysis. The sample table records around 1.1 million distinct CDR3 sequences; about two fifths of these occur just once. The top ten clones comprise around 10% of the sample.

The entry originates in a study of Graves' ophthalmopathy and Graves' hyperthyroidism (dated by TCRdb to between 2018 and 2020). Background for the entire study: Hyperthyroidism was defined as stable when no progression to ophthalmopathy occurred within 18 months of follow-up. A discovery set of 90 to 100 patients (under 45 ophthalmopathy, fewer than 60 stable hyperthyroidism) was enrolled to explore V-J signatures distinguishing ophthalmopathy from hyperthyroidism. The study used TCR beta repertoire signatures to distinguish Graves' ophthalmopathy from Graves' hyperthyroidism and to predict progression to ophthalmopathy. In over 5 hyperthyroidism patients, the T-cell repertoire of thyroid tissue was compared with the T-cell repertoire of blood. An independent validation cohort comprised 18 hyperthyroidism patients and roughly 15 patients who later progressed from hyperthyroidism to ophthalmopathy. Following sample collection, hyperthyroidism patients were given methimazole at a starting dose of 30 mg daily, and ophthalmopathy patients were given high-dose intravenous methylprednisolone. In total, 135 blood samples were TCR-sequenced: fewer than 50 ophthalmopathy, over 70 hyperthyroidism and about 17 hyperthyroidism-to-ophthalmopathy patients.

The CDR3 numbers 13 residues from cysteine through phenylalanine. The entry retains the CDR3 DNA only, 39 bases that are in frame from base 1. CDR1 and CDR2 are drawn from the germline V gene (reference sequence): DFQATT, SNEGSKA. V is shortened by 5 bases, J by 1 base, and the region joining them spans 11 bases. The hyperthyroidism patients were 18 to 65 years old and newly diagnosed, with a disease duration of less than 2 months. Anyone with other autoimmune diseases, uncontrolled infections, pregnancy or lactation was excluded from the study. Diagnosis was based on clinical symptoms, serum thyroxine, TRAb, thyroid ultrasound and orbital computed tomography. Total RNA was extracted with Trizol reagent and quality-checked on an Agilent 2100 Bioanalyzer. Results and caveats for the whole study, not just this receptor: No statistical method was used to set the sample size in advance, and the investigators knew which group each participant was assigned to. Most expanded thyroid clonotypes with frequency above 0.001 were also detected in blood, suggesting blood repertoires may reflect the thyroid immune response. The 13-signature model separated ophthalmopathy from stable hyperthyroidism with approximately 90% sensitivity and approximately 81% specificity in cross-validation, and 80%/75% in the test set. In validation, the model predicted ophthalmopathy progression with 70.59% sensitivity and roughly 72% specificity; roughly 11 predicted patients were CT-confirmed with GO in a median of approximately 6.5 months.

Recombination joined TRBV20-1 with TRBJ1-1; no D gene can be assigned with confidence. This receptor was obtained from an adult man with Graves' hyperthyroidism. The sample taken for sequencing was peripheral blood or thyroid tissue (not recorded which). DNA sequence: TGCAGTGCTCGGTTGGACCCGAACACTGAAGCTTTCTTT. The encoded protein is CSARLDPNTEAFF.